A single sample is the source of the 15 T cell receptor beta chains below, sequenced in a study of Graves' ophthalmopathy and Graves' hyperthyroidism. RNA transcripts were the template, and TCR beta CDR3 regions were amplified from them. Following a first-round RT-PCR that used HTBI primers, a second-round multiplex PCR was carried out. A single record per CDR3 protein comes from TCRdb applying MiXCR to the multiplex PCR reads. This table holds around 1,200,000 distinct CDR3 sequences, about 40% found once. Sequenced: peripheral blood or thyroid tissue (not recorded which). The receptors were sampled from an adult man with Graves' hyperthyroidism.

The chain uses TRBV29-1 and TRBJ1-2; 9 positions match TRBD1. J lost 7 bases, V lost 5 bases, and 8 bases had no gene match. Germline V lookup: CDR1 SQVTM, CDR2 ANQGSEA. This CDR3 is built from 13 residues. This CDR3 reads CSVMGQGGSGYTF. The CDR3 DNA follows: TGCAGCGTTATGGGACAGGGAGGATCTGGCTACACCTTC.

The chain uses TRBV7-1 and TRBJ2-7, with 13 bases lining up with TRBD2. TRBV7-1 is an ORF, and what it does is uncertain. The CDR3 contains 17 residues. The ends lost 3 bases at V and 3 bases at J; junction bases unmatched: 8. CDR3 sequence: CASSSGTSGTGVYEQYF. The CDR3 nucleotides are TGTGCCAGCAGCTCGGGGACTAGCGGGACCGGGGTCTACGAGCAGTACTTC.

About this clonotype: A read error may produce the germline difference seen at one junction end. V and J are TRBV10-3 and TRBJ2-5, with 9 bases identical to TRBD2. Germline loops: CDR1 ENHRY, CDR2 SYGVKD. CDR3 length: 19 residues. The CDR3 sequence is CASSPTLGNPSGERETQYF. Here the CDR3 DNA reads TGTGCCAGCAGTCCAACCCTCGGAAATCCTAGCGGGGAGCGCGAGACCCAGTACTTC.

Many counts were recorded for this clonotype. The CDR3 bases are TGTGCCAGCAGCTTAGAGGGACTAGATCAAGAGACCCAGTACTTC. Encoded protein: CASSLEGLDQETQYF. The chain recombines TRBV7-2 with TRBJ2-5, with 8 bases lining up with TRBD2. The V gene end was trimmed by 1 base and the J gene end by 2 bases; junction bases not matched to a gene: 3. Germline loops: CDR1 SGHTA, CDR2 FQGNSA. The CDR3 spans 15 residues.

The V gene is TRBV20-1, the J gene TRBJ2-5; D possibly corresponds to TRBD2 (6 bases). Trimming left V 4 bases short and J 9 bases short, with 15 bases between. The V gene's germline CDR1 is DFQATT and CDR2 SNEGSKA (reference sequence). The CDR3 has 12 residues. The CDR3 is CSATQAGQPQYF. The CDR3 DNA reads TGCAGTGCTACGCAAGCGGGTCAGCCCCAGTACTTC.

Turning to this clonotype: Compared with germline, one end of the junction differs, possibly owing to a read error. The V gene is TRBV10-3, the J gene TRBJ1-2; TRBD1 matches 7 bases. CDR3 length: 16 residues. Germline V gene data show CDR1 as ENHRY and CDR2 as SYGVKD. The CDR3 region has the DNA TGTGCCAGCAGTGAAGGGGCCAGGGGGTACGGCTATGGCTACACCTTC. Its protein product is CASSEGARGYGYGYTF.

Details on this clonotype: Mismatch with germline at one junction end may stem from a read error. This chain links TRBV2 with TRBJ1-1; 7 bases are a match to TRBD1. There are 17 residues in the CDR3. The germline V gene has CDR1 SNHLY and CDR2 FYNNEI. CDR3 in DNA: TGTGCCAGCAGTGATACAACCGATAAGACAGGGAACACTGAAACTTTCTTT. This encodes CASSDTTDKTGNTETFF. The full variable domain, its missing parts supplied by reference TRBV2 and TRBJ1-1, is EPEVTQTPSHQVTQMGQEVILRCVPISNHLYFYWYRQILGQKVEFLVSFYNNEISEKSEIFDDQFSVERPDGSNFTLKIRSTKLEDSAMYFCASSDTTDKTGNTETFFGQGTRLTVV.

The V and J genes are TRBV20-1 and TRBJ1-1; TRBD1 agrees at 7 bases. The CDR3 is 15 residues long. V shed 0 bases and J 4 bases; nucleotides not matched to a gene: 8. Per germline, CDR1 DFQATT and CDR2 SNEGSKA (reference sequence). CDR3: CSARDHQGGSTEAFF. The CDR3 bases are TGCAGTGCTAGAGATCACCAGGGGGGGAGCACTGAAGCTTTCTTT.

The V gene is TRBV10-3, the J gene TRBJ1-1; TRBD1 matches 7 bases. Losses at the gene ends were 6 bases for V and 8 bases for J; bases not matched to a gene: 6. Germline-derived CDR1 and CDR2 are ENHRY and SYGVKD. This CDR3 has 12 residues. CDR3 sequence reads: CAIRTGLLEAFF. The CDR3 DNA sequence: TGTGCCATCAGGACAGGGTTATTAGAAGCTTTCTTT.

This clonotype occurred many times. The V and J genes are TRBV2 and TRBJ1-2; perhaps TRBD1 as D (5 bases). The CDR3 loop spans 12 amino acids. V lost 7 bases and J lost 5, with 11 bases in between. The germline V gene encodes CDR1 SNHLY and CDR2 FYNNEI. This CDR3 reads CASIGGAYGYTF. CDR3 nucleotides: TGTGCCAGCATAGGAGGGGCATATGGCTACACCTTC.

J is TRBJ1-3 and V is TRBV7-6; D gene unclear. The CDR3 contains 16 residues. CDR1 is SGHVS and CDR2 is FNYEAQ in the germline V gene. V was trimmed by 5 bases and J by 0 bases, leaving 14 bases between them. CDR3 bases: TGTGCCAGCAGCCTTCATAATGATTACTCTGGAAACACCATATATTTT. This encodes CASSLHNDYSGNTIYF.

Here the CDR3 reads CAIRTPGGLTNNEQFF. The CDR3 region has the DNA TGTGCCATCAGGACGCCCGGGGGCCTAACCAACAATGAGCAGTTCTTC. This chain joins TRBV10-3 and TRBJ2-7; D tentatively fits TRBD1 or TRBD2 (6 bases each). Matching the DNA end better, TRBJ2-1 makes the J call doubtful. The CDR3 is made up of 16 amino acids. The V gene's germline CDR1 is ENHRY and CDR2 SYGVKD.

Details on this clonotype: A much larger clone differs from this one at a single base, so this may be a read error. The J gene is TRBJ2-7, the V gene TRBV29-1, with TRBD2 matching 9 bases. This CDR3 has 14 amino acids. Germline CDR1 is SQVTM and CDR2 is ANQGSEA. Trimming took 3 bases from V and 4 from J; bases not matched to a gene: 7. The CDR3 nucleotides read TGCAGCGTTGAGTGTGCTAGCGGGATGTACGAGCAGTACTTC. Its translation is CSVECASGMYEQYF.

The J gene is TRBJ1-5, the V gene TRBV7-2; tentative D call: TRBD1 (6 bases). The CDR3 sequence is 17 residues long. With 3 bases removed from V and 3 bases from J, the gap between germline ends came to 18 bases. Germline CDR1 is SGHTA and CDR2 is FQGNSA. In nucleotides, the CDR3 is TGTGCCAGCAGCTTGGGTGGCGGCAGGGGCTTCAATCAGCCCCAGCATTTT. This codes for CASSLGGGRGFNQPQHF. Complete variable domain (other parts from reference TRBV7-2 and TRBJ1-5): GAGVSQSPSNKVTEKGKDVELRCDPISGHTALYWYRQSLGQGLEFLIYFQGNSAPDKSGLPSDRFSAERTGGSVSTLTIQRTQQEDSAVYLCASSLGGGRGFNQPQHFGDGTRLSIL.

The table lists this clonotype with many counts. This sequence joins TRBV6-2 or TRBV6-3 and TRBJ1-1; D is ambiguous. Trimming stripped 0 bases from V and 7 bases from J, with 6 bases between. The CDR3 runs to 12 residues. The germline CDR1 and CDR2 sequences are MNHEY and SVGEGT. CDR3 coding DNA: TGTGCCAGCAGTTACTCGACTGGTGAAGCTTTCTTT. Translating it yields CASSYSTGEAFF.